This T cell receptor (beta chain) was sequenced during a study of Ad26.COV2.S vaccination and SARS-CoV-2 variants (dated by TCRdb to 2020 to 2022). For context, the study as a whole: Donors in the vaccine arm were drawn from COV1001, a multicentre, randomized, double-blind, placebo-controlled phase I-IIa trial testing Ad26.COV2.S in healthy adults. Ad26.COV2.S was administered intramuscularly at 5 x 10^10 or 1 x 10^11 viral particles, either as a single shot or as two shots given 56 days apart. TCRbeta repertoire sequencing was used to assess the specificity and breadth of SARS-CoV-2-reactive T cell receptors after Ad26.COV2.S vaccination. A total of around 32 samples were included in the TCR-sequenced set, comprising around 20 Ad26.COV2.S vaccine recipients, 5 placebo recipients and 8 SARS-CoV-2 convalescent individuals. Trial participants were randomized into five groups of five: low-dose or high-dose Ad26.COV2.S given once or twice, or placebo on both occasions. Investigators did not know the trial group allocation while performing experiments and assessing outcomes. Paper-wide results and their limitations: After vaccination, substantial breadth of spike-specific CD8+ and CD4+ T cell responses was reported. Compared with placebo recipients, Ad26.COV2.S recipients showed higher spike-specific TCR breadth (P = 0.0014). Non-spike TCR breadth was comparable between vaccine and placebo recipients, consistent with the vaccine containing only spike. It was noted by the authors that total T cell responses may have been underestimated by the TCR breadth and depth analyses. The study lacked the statistical power to compare responses across vaccine doses or regimens.

The label giving this sample's treatment or condition can be read as: about 20 received Ad26.COV2.S at low or high dose, single or two shots; several received placebo; per-sample allocation not given. For vaccine and placebo recipients, repertoires were sequenced using samples collected on day 63 after the first injection. In Cohort 1b, around 23 adults aged 18-55 years were enrolled at a single site in Boston, USA, between 29 July and 7 August 2020. Ad26.COV2.S was a replication-incompetent adenovirus type 26 vector expressing a prefusion-stabilized SARS-CoV-2 spike protein from the original Wuhan strain. V and J are truncated by 7 bases and 9 bases respectively, leaving an intervening sequence of 16 bases. The CDR3 starts with the cysteine, ends with the phenylalanine, and has 14 residues. Left in the record is the CDR3 DNA by itself, 42 bases read in frame from the first base. Per the germline V gene, SGHAT is the CDR1 and FQNNGV is the CDR2.

Concerning this clone: Its binding antigen is unknown. Per-base quality was not reported, and no clone a single base away is much larger than it.

The immunoSEQ Assay was used to sequence TCRbeta CDR3 regions. After extraction, genomic DNA underwent amplification by bias-controlled multiplex PCR, followed by high-throughput sequencing. Processing in the source paper ran as follows. To quantify the absolute abundance of every unique TCRbeta CDR3 region, sequences were collapsed and filtered. T cell fraction was estimated by normalization of TCRbeta template counts to usable DNA, with usable DNA being measured through amplification of reference genes present in all nucleated cells. Repertoire TCRs were annotated as SARS-CoV-2-specific by exact matching of V gene, CDR3 amino acid sequence and J gene to a known reactive TCR set. The reference SARS-CoV-2 TCR set was derived from MIRA and filtered for enrichment in COVID-19-positive ImmuneCODE repertoires, a step that removed public or cross-reactive TCRs. Drawing on the MIRA antigens, annotated TCRs were analysed further at the level of specific ORF or position within ORF. Breadth was defined as the number of annotated unique rearrangements divided by the total number of unique productive rearrangements, and depth was defined as the summed frequency of the annotated unique rearrangements. Group comparisons of TCR breadth used two-sided Wilcoxon rank-sum tests. This immuneACCESS table, as held by TCRdb, lists in-frame sequences with V and J called but not all clones. Of the missing ones, under half trace to an unresolved V gene in checked studies; the others have no known cause. V, J and clone size were drawn from that table, and D and trimming were deduced from the DNA. Here the sample has roughly 320,000 clones; 85% to 90% occur a single time. Jointly, the top ten make up 1.9% of the sample.

The sequence came from a person aged 18 to 65 who received the Ad26.COV2.S COVID-19 vaccine or a placebo. This specimen was peripheral blood, taken in a trial of Ad26.COV2.S vaccine versus placebo. Recombination linked TRBV11-2 to TRBJ1-6, and TRBD1 may be the D gene, going by 5 matching bases. This receptor carries the CDR3 CASTMVQGGSPLHF. The DNA reads TGTGCCAGCACCATGGTCCAGGGAGGTTCACCCCTCCACTTT. Supplemented by the reference TRBV11-2 and TRBJ1-6 proteins around the CDR3, the complete variable domain is EAGVAQSPRYKIIEKRQSVAFWCNPISGHATLYWYQQILGQGPKLLIQFQNNGVVDDSQLPKDRFSAERLKGVDSTLKIQPAKLEDSAVYLCASTMVQGGSPLHFGNGTRLTVT.